Sequencing of this TCR beta chain was carried out in a study of cytomegalovirus exposure and HLA in healthy donors. Study information: Earlier sequencing of 150 million to 200 million T cells yielded fewer than 140 million unique TCR beta sequences. Study-wide points: The sole available immune exposure information was CMV serostatus.

The PCR was carried out with 60 Vbeta primers and 13 Jbeta primers. As originally analysed: Later work found approximately 87 million unique TCR beta chains, with approximately 12 million shared. Profiling relied on immunoSEQ multiplex PCR, and the TCRdb table lists in-frame clones only, not all of them. V, J and clone size reflect that table, while D and trimming were determined from the DNA. Found here are about 140,000 clones, over 60% of them singletons; the top ten hold about 1.7%. In this sample, this clone turned up once. Its antigen is currently unknown. Germline values: CDR1 SGDLS, CDR2 YYNGEE. Trimming stripped 5 bases from V and 6 bases from J, with 14 bases between. The CDR3 covers 14 residues.

This chain uses TRBV9 with TRBJ2-2, with D perhaps matching TRBD1 (5 bases). The sequenced sample consisted of PBMCs. The TCR sequence derives from a female donor in good health and CMV-seronegative. CDR3 coding DNA: TGTGCCAGCAGACCCTCGGCAGGGCCCGGGGAGCTGTTTTTT. Protein product: CASRPSAGPGELFF.